The present TCR beta chain was sequenced within a study of T-cell reconstitution after alpha-beta-depleted transplantation in children. Preparation of the TCRbeta library involved a method that used unique molecular identifiers. TCRdb passed the PCR reads through MiXCR, listing each CDR3 protein once. The table has about 480,000 distinct CDR3 sequences, around an eighth seen once. The sample here was PBMCs from the stem cell graft donor, taken from the stem cell graft. The receptor was isolated from a human donor who donated a stem cell graft to a child with combined immunodeficiency.

The CDR3 loop reads CASSSYSGSGEGEQFF. The DNA for the CDR3 is TGTGCCAGCAGCTCCTATAGCGGGAGCGGGGAGGGTGAGCAGTTCTTC. J is TRBJ2-1 and V is TRBV5-6; 9 bases are shared with TRBD2. This CDR3 comprises 16 residues. Unmatched junction bases numbered 13, after V lost 3 bases and J lost 9 bases. Germline V gives CDR1 SGHDT, CDR2 YYEEEE.